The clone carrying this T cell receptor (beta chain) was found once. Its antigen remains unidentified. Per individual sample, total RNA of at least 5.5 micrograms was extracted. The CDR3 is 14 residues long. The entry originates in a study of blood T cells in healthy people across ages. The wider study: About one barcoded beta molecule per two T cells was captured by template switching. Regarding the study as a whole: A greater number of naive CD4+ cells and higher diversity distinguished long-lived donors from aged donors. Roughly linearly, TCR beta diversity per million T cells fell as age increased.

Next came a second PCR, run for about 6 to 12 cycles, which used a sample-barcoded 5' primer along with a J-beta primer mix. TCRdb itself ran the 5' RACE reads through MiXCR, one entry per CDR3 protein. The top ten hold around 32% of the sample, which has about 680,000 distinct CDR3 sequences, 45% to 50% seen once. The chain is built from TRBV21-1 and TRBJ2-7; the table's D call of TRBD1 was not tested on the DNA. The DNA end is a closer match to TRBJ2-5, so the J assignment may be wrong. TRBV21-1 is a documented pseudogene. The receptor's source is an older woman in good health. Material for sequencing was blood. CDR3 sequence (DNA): TGTGCCAGCAGCAAACACAGGGGGGAAGAGACCCAGTACTTC. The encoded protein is CASSKHRGEETQYF.